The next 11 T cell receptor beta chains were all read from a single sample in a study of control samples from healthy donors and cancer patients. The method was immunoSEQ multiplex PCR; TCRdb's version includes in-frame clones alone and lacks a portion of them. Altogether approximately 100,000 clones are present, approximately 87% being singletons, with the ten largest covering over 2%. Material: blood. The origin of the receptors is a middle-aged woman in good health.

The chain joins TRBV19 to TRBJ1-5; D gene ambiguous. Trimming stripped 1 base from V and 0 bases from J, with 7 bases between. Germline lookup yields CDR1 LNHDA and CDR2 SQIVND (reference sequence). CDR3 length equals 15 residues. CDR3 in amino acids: CASSIGAISNQPQHF. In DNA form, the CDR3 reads TGTGCCAGTAGTATAGGGGCGATTAGCAATCAGCCCCAGCATTTT.

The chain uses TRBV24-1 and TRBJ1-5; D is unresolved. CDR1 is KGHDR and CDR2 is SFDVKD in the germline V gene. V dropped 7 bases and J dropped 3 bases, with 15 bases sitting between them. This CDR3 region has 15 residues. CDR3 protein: CATSSRGEYNQPQHF. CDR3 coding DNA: TGTGCCACCAGCTCTCGTGGGGAGTACAATCAGCCCCAGCATTTT.

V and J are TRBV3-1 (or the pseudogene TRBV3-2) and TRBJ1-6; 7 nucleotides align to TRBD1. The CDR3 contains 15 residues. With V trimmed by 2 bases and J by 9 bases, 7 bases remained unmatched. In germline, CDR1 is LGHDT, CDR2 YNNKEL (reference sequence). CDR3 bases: TGTGCCAGCAGCCAAACAGACAGGGCTGGTTCACCCCTCCACTTT. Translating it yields CASSQTDRAGSPLHF.

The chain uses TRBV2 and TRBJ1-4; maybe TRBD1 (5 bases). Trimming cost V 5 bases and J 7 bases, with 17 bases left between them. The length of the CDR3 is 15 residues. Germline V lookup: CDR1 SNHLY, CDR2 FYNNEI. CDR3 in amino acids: CASSPAGPGGEKLFF. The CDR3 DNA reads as TGTGCCAGCAGTCCGGCCGGACCCGGGGGTGAAAAACTGTTTTTT.

CDR3 sequence: CASSTTPDRDGYTF. CDR3 DNA: TGTGCCAGCAGCACCACGCCCGACAGGGACGGCTACACCTTC. This rearrangement joins TRBV9 to TRBJ1-2, with TRBD1 matching 7 bases. CDR1 is SGDLS, CDR2 YYNGEE, per germline. The CDR3 spans 14 residues. V shed 4 bases and J 8 bases; nucleotides not matched to a gene: 11.

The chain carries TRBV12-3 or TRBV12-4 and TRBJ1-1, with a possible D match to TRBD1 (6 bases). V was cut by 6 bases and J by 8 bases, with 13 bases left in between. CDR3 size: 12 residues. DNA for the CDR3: TGTGCCAGCAGCCAAGTCCAGGGGGAAGCTTTCTTT. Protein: CASSQVQGEAFF.

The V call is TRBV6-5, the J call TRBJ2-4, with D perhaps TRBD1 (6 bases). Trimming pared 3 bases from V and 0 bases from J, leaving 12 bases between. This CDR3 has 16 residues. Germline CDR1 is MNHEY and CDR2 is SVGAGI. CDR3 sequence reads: CASSYGQPTAKNIQYF. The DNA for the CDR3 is TGTGCCAGCAGTTATGGACAGCCAACAGCCAAAAACATTCAGTACTTC.

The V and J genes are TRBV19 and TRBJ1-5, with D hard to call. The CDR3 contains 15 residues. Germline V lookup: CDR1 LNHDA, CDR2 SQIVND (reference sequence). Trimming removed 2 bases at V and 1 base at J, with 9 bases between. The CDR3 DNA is TGTGCCAGTAGTATACTCGGGAGCAGCAATCAGCCCCAGCATTTT. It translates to CASSILGSSNQPQHF.

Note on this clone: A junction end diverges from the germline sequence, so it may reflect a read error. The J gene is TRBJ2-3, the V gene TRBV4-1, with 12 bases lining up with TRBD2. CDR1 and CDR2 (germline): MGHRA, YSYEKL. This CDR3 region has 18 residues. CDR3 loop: CASSQDQLAGGRADTQYF. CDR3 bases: TGCGCCAGCAGTCAAGATCAGCTAGCGGGGGGGAGGGCAGATACGCAGTATTTT.

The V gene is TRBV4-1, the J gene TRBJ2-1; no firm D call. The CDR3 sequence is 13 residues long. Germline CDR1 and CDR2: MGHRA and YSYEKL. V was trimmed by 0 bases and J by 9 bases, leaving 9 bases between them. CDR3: CASSQDQEREQFF. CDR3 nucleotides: TGCGCCAGCAGCCAAGATCAGGAGCGTGAGCAGTTCTTC.

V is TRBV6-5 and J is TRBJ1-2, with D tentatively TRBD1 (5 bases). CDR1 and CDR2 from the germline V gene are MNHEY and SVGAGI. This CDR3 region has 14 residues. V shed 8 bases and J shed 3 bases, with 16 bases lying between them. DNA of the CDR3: TGTGCCAGCGGATTCGGGGGGGAGTACTATGGCTACACCTTC. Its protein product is CASGFGGEYYGYTF.